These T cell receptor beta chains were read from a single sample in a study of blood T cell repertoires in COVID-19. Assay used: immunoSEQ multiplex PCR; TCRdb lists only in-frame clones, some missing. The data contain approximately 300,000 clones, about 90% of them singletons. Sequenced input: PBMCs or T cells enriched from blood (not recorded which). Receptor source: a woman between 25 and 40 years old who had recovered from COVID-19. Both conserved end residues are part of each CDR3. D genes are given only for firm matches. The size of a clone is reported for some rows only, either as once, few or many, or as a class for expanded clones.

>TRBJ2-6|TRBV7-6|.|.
TGTGCCGGGGGGTCCTCTGGGGCCAACGTCCTGACTTTC
CAGGSSGANVLTF
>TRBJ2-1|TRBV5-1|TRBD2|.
TGCGCCAGCAGCTTGGGACTAGCGGGGGGTTTGAATGAGCAGTTCTTC
CASSLGLAGGLNEQFF
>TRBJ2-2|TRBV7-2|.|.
TGTGCCAGCAGCTTAGGCGGCAGGGGCTCTGCGAACACCGGGGAGCTGTTTTTT
CASSLGGRGSANTGELFF
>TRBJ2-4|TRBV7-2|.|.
TGTGCCAGCAACTCAGCTGGGGCGGCCAAAAACATTCAGTACTTC
CASNSAGAAKNIQYF
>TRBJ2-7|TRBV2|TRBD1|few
TGTGCCAGCGTTCGACAGGGAGACGAGCAGTACTTC
CASVRQGDEQYF
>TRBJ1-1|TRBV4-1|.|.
TGCGCCAGCAGCCAAGAACTCATGAACACTGAAGCTTTCTTT
CASSQELMNTEAFF
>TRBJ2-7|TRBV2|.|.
TGTGCCAGCAGTGACAGATCCTACGAGCAGTACTTC
CASSDRSYEQYF
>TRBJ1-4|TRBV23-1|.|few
TGCGCCAGCAGTCGGGCAGGGTATAATGAAAAACTGTTTTTT
CASSRAGYNEKLFF
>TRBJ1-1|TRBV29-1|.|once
TGCAGCGTTGATAGTTCAGGGGTGAACACTGAAGCTTTCTTT
CSVDSSGVNTEAFF
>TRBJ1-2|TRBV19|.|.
TGTGCCAGTAGTACTCGACCGACTGATGGCTACACCTTC
CASSTRPTDGYTF
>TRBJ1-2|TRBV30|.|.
TGTGCCTGGAGTTGGCGGGGTCGCAACTATGGCTACACCTTC
CAWSWRGRNYGYTF
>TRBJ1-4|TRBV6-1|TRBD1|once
TGTGCCAGCAGTGAGAACAGGGGAGCTAATGAAAAACTGTTTTTT
CASSENRGANEKLFF
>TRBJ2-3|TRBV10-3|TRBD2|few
TGTGCCATCATGGTGGTAGCGGGGGCGGGCACAGATACGCAGTATTTT
CAIMVVAGAGTDTQYF
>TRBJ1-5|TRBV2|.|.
TGTGCCAGCAGTGAAACGGGGTCGGGCAATCAGCCCCAGCATTTT
CASSETGSGNQPQHF
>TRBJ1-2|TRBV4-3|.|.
TGCGCCAGCAGCCTCAGCACCCGGGAAGCTAACTATGGCTACACCTTC
CASSLSTREANYGYTF
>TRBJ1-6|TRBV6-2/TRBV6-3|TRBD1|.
TGTGCCAGCAGTTACTCTCCGGGACAGCTGTATAATTCACCCCTCCACTTT
CASSYSPGQLYNSPLHF
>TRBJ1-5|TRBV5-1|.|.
TGCGCCAGCAGTCGGGAGGGGAATCAGCCCCAGCATTTT
CASSREGNQPQHF
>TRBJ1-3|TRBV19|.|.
TGTGCCAGTAGAGACCTCCTCAGGGAGGGTGGAAACACCATATATTTT
CASRDLLREGGNTIYF
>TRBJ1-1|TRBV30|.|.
TGTGCCTGGAGCTATGCTGGCGGCACTGAAGCTTTCTTT
CAWSYAGGTEAFF
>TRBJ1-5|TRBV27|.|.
TGTGCCAGCAGTTTATCGATCAGCGGGCAAGGGGAGCGGCCCCAGCATTTT
CASSLSISGQGERPQHF
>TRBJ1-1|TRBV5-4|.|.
TGTGCCAGCAGCCCCACGACAGGCCAAGGGGGAGCTTTCTTT
CASSPTTGQGGAFF
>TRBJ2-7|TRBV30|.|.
TGTGCCTGGAGTGTTCCAGGGGACCTCGACGAGCAGTACTTC
CAWSVPGDLDEQYF
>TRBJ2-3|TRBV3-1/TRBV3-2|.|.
TGTGCCAGCAGCCAAGGAGCGAATACGCAGTATTTT
CASSQGANTQYF
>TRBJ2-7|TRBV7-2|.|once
TGTGCCAGCAGCCCAAGAGGACATCGAGCTGGCGAGCAGTACTTC
CASSPRGHRAGEQYF
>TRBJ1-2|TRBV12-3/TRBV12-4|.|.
TGTGCCAGCAGTTCCCCAGGGTTGGCTGGCTACACCTTC
CASSSPGLAGYTF
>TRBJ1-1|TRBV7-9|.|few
TGTGCCAGCAGCAACAGGGAAACAAAAGCTTTCTTT
CASSNRETKAFF
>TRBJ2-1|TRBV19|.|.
TGTGCCAGTACCCCCGGGTGGGGGGGCAGGAATGAGCAGTTCTTC
CASTPGWGGRNEQFF
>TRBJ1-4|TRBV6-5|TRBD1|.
TGTGCCAGCACGAGGGGACAGGGGCGCGAAAAACTGTTTTTT
CASTRGQGREKLFF
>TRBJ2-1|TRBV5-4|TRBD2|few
TGTGCCAGCAGCTTCCCACTAGCGGCGACCTACAATGAGCAGTTCTTC
CASSFPLAATYNEQFF
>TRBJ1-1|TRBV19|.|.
TGTGCCAGTAGTTGGAGGGGGGGAACTGAAGCTTTCTTT
CASSWRGGTEAFF
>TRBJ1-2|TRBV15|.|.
TGTGCCACCAGCAGAGACAGGACAACTAACTATGGCTACACCTTC
CATSRDRTTNYGYTF
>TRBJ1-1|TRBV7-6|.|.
TGTGCCAGCAGCTTCCCAGGGGTTCGAAACACTGAAGCTTTCTTT
CASSFPGVRNTEAFF
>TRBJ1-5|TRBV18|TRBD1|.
TGTGCCAGCTCAACGGGACAGGGAGACAATCAGCCCCAGCATTTT
CASSTGQGDNQPQHF
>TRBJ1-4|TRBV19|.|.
TGTGCCAGTCAAGGGGGGGAAAGCGAAAAACTGTTTTTT
CASQGGESEKLFF
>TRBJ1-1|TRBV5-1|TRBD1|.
TGCGCCAGCAGCCAACGGACAGGGGGCACTGAAGCTTTCTTT
CASSQRTGGTEAFF
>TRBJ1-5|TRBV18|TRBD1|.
TGTGCCAGCTCCCCCGACAGGGACTATCAGCCCCAGCATTTT
CASSPDRDYQPQHF
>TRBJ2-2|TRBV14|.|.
TGTGCCAGCAGCAAGAGCCCCCTGAGCACCGGGGAGCTGTTTTTT
CASSKSPLSTGELFF
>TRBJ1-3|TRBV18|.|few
TGTGCCAGCTCACCACGGGGGGCTGGAAACACCATATATTTT
CASSPRGAGNTIYF
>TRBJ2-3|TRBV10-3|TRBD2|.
TGTGCCATCAGCTGGACTAGCGGGGGAGGAGATACGCAGTATTTT
CAISWTSGGGDTQYF
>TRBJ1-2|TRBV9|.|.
TGTGCCAGCAGCATTAGTGGAGGGACGGGCTTCGTAGGCGGTGGCTACACCTTC
CASSISGGTGFVGGGYTF
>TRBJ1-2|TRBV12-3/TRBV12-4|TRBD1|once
TGTGCCAGCAGTAAACAGGGGTTTGGCTACACCTTC
CASSKQGFGYTF
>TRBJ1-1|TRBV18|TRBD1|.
TGTGCCAGCTCACAAACAGGGGATACTGAAGCTTTCTTT
CASSQTGDTEAFF
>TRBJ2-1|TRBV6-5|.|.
TGTGCCAGCAGTCAAACAGGGAACAATGAGCAGTTCTTC
CASSQTGNNEQFF
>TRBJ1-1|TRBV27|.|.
TGTGCCAGCAGTTTAGGCGGGGAGGCTTTCTTT
CASSLGGEAFF
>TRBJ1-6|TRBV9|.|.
TGTGCCAGCAGCGTTACCGGTTCACCCCTCCACTTT
CASSVTGSPLHF
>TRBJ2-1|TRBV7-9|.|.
TGTGCCAGCAGCCCTACTAGCACAGGAGGTGAGCAGTTCTTC
CASSPTSTGGEQFF
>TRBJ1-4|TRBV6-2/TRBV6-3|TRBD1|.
TGTGCCAGCAGCTGGGACAGGGGTGGCGAAAAACTGTTTTTT
CASSWDRGGEKLFF
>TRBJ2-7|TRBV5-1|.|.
TGCGCCAGCAGCTTATATTCGGCAGGGGTATACTACGAGCAGTACTTC
CASSLYSAGVYYEQYF
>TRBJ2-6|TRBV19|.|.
TGTGCCAGTAGTCTCACAGGGTCCGGGGCCAACGTCCTGACTTTC
CASSLTGSGANVLTF
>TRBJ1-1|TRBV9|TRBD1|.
TGTGCCAGCAGCACCCGACAGGGGGATTTGAACACTGAAGCTTTCTTT
CASSTRQGDLNTEAFF
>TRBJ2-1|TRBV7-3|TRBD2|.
TGTGCCAGCAGCCTCTACCCGGGACTAGGGGGTCTCAATGAGCAGTTCTTC
CASSLYPGLGGLNEQFF
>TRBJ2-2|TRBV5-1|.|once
TGCGCCAGCGGTCTAAACACCGGGGAGCTGTTTTTT
CASGLNTGELFF
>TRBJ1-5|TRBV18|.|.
TGTGCCAGCTCACCACGTGGGGAGGGCCAGCCCCAGCATTTT
CASSPRGEGQPQHF
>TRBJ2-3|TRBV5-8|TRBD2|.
TGTGCCAGCAGCTTACTAGCGGGGGGGGATACGCAGTATTTT
CASSLLAGGDTQYF